This TCR beta chain originates from a study of cytotoxic CD8 clonotypes in ibrutinib-treated CLL (dated by TCRdb to the early 2020s). For the wider study: The cohort had 11 to 12 relapsed/refractory and 15 treatment-naive patients; 17 were IGHV unmutated. Cryopreserved peripheral blood mononuclear cells were obtained prior to treatment, at the time of response, and at either disease progression or sustained remission. An average of about 250,000 productive templates and about 100,000 productive rearrangements was obtained per sample. Patients were still on ibrutinib when every remission and progressive disease sample was collected. Partial responses were observed in roughly 24 patients and complete responses in 2; after a median follow-up of around 64 months, remission was maintained in approximately 14 patients and progression was observed in approximately twelve. Response samples were taken after a median of approximately eleven months on treatment, ranging from about 6 to 40 months. Of the 70 to 100 people in the trial, 25 to 30 had longitudinal samples available.

On a MiSeq, deep resolution sequencing aimed for a depth between 1 in 1 million and 1 in 200,000 T cells, with each clonotype covered about 9.2x on average. TCR beta libraries were generated with the immunoSEQ hsTCRB Kit. Per the original workflow: The data were analyzed with ImmunoSEQ Analyzer and ImmunoSEQ Data Assistant, and V, D and J gene assignments followed IMGT definitions. Clonality, which ranges from 0 to 1, was calculated as one minus the normalized Shannon entropy of productive rearrangement frequencies. Public clonotype analysis was restricted to overrepresented clonotypes comprising at least 0.05% of each patient's repertoire. Thirteen repertoires from age-matched healthy donors, obtained from immuneACCESS, served as clonality controls. TCRdb stores this immuneACCESS table with in-frame sequences only. Part of the clones is absent; in the studies checked, under half of the shortfall reflects unresolved V genes, and no reason is known for the rest. The V and J calls and the clone size are those of that table, but D and trimming were determined from the DNA. The sample data list roughly 330,000 clones, and around 66% of these were observed just once. Roughly 6% of the sample is held by the ten biggest clonotypes.

CDR1 WNHNN and CDR2 SYGVQD are derived from the germline V gene (reference sequence). From cysteine to phenylalanine, the CDR3 is 13 amino acids long. Just CDR3 DNA is preserved here, 39 bases in frame from base 1. V is clipped by 0 bases and J by 6 bases, and the sequence between their germline boundaries is 8 bases long. For TCR beta library preparation, roughly 2.2 micrograms of genomic DNA were isolated from cryopreserved PBMCs. High-throughput TCR beta sequencing was performed on longitudinal blood samples from CLL patients receiving ibrutinib monotherapy. The patients took part in an open-label, single-center phase 2 trial of ibrutinib monotherapy. About this clone: Its antigen target is currently unknown. Base qualities are not at hand, and no much larger clone is one base apart.

General study outcomes and caveats: Public clonotypes were rare and either contracted or stayed stable during treatment, and the rise in clonality at ibrutinib response reflected the expansion of private clonotypes. Sustained-remission and progressing patients did not have matched sampling times, and lymph node repertoires were not examined. Clonality rose at ibrutinib response, remained stable during sustained remission, and dropped back toward baseline at progression. Baseline clonality was found to be higher than that of age-matched healthy donors and was strongly correlated with circulating CD8+ T-cell counts.

The origin of this receptor is a human donor with chronic lymphocytic leukemia. In this chain, TRBV10-1 is recombined with TRBJ1-1, with a tentative D gene TRBD1 over 5 matching bases. Material: PBMCs, obtained after 36 months of ibrutinib treatment. The CDR3 region has the sequence CASSESGGAEAFF. Read as DNA, the sequence is TGCGCCAGCAGTGAGTCCGGGGGAGCTGAAGCTTTCTTT.